A single sample gave rise to the 7 T cell receptor beta chains below, sequenced in a study of T-cell reconstitution after alpha-beta-depleted transplantation in children. TCRbeta library preparation incorporated unique molecular identifiers. Each CDR3 protein is one row after TCRdb ran MiXCR on the PCR reads. This sample has just over 950,000 distinct CDR3 sequences, with around 30% found just once. The specimen comprised PBMCs, mostly from graft donor cells, sampled 360 days after TCRalphabeta/CD19-depleted stem cell transplant. These receptors originate from a boy in the first two years of life who had a stem cell transplant for SCID, so the T cells may come from the graft donor.

Remarks on this clonotype: The junction differs from germline at one of its ends, possibly a read error. The chain uses TRBV7-3 and TRBJ2-7; D is possibly TRBD2 (5 bases). The CDR3 runs 13 residues. Germline CDR1 SGHTA, CDR2 FQGTGA. CDR3 DNA sequence: TGTGCCAGCAGCTTGGGCCGTGGACTCACGCCCTCGTGG. This encodes CASSLGRGLTPSW.

The chain joins TRBV5-1 to TRBJ2-1; D remains unclear. Trimming removed 0 bases from V and 8 bases from J, with 12 bases in between. Germline CDR1 SGHRS, CDR2 YFSETQ. The CDR3 has 14 amino acids. This chain's CDR3 is CASSLAKTPDEQFF. Written as DNA, the CDR3 is TGCGCCAGCAGCTTGGCCAAGACACCCGATGAGCAGTTCTTC.

The chain is built from TRBV11-1 and TRBJ1-2; 12 nucleotides align to TRBD1. Germline CDR1 is SGHAT and CDR2 is FQDESV (reference sequence). The length of the CDR3 is 18 residues. After removal of 5 bases from V and 5 bases from J, the junction contained 15 bases not matched to a gene. CDR3 DNA sequence: TGTGCCAGCAGCCCAGTCCGCCCGGGACAGGGGGCTGGGTATGGCTACACCTTC. This sequence encodes CASSPVRPGQGAGYGYTF.

This chain connects TRBV5-1 to TRBJ2-1; no reliable D call. The V and J ends lost 6 bases and 6 bases respectively, with 7 bases between them. The CDR3 is 11 residues long. The germline V gene has CDR1 SGHRS and CDR2 YFSETQ. CDR3 loop: CASTLINEQFF. The CDR3 region has the DNA TGCGCCAGCACCCTTATCAATGAGCAGTTCTTC. Drawing the rest from reference TRBV5-1 and TRBJ2-1, the complete variable domain is KAGVTQTPRYLIKTRGQQVTLSCSPISGHRSVSWYQQTPGQGLQFLFEYFSETQRNKGNFPGRFSGRQFSNSRSEMNVSTLELGDSALYLCASTLINEQFFGPGTRLTVL.

In this sample, this clonotype turned up many times. The rearrangement links TRBV4-1 to TRBJ2-1; 9 nucleotides line up with TRBD1. CDR3 length: 15 residues. With V trimmed by 4 bases and J by 4 bases, 5 bases remained unmatched. The germline CDR1 and CDR2 sequences are MGHRA and YSYEKL. CDR3 sequence: CASSRVGTGYNEQFF. The DNA of the CDR3 is TGCGCCAGCAGCCGTGTCGGGACAGGGTACAATGAGCAGTTCTTC.

The chain links TRBV20-1 to TRBJ2-1; TRBD1 agrees at 9 bases. The CDR3 extends over 15 amino acids. The junction had 9 bases not matched to a gene; V was cut back by 4 bases and J by 5 bases. The germline CDR1 and CDR2 sequences are DFQATT and SNEGSKA (reference sequence). The CDR3 is CSAKSLTGGHNEQFF. The CDR3 DNA follows: TGCAGTGCTAAAAGCCTGACAGGGGGTCACAATGAGCAGTTCTTC.

The V gene is TRBV12-3 or TRBV12-4, the J gene TRBJ2-2; D gene ambiguous. V lost 0 bases and J lost 6, with 11 bases in between. The CDR3 totals 15 residues. The CDR3 region has the DNA TGTGCCAGCAGTTTAGCGGGGTACTCCCCCGGGGAGCTGTTTTTT. Its protein product is CASSLAGYSPGELFF.